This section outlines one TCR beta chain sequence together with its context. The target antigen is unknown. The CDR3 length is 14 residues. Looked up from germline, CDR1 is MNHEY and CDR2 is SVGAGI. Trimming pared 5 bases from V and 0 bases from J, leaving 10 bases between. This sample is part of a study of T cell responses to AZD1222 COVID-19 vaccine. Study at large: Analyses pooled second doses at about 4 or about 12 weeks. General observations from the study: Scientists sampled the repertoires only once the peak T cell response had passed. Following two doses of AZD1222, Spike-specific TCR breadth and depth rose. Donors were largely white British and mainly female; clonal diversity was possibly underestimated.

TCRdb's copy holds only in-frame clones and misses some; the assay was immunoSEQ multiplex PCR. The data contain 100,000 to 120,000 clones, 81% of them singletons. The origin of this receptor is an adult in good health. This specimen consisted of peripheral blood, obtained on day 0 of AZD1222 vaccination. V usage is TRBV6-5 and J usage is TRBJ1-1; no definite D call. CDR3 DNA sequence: TGTGCCAGCAGTATCCTGAGTATGAACACTGAAGCTTTCTTT. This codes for CASSILSMNTEAFF.